The 8 T cell receptor beta chains reported below all come from one sample, sequenced in a study of tumor-infiltrating lymphocytes in oesophageal squamous cell carcinoma. TCRdb processed the PCR reads anew with MiXCR; each CDR3 protein has one entry. The sample has roughly 13,000 distinct CDR3 sequences; roughly half are singletons. The sample was blood. The receptor source for this set is a male donor with esophageal squamous cell carcinoma.

This clonotype was observed at least ten times. Written as DNA, the CDR3 is TGTGCCAGCAGATTAGGGGGCGACGAGCAGTTCTTC. Amino acid sequence: CASRLGGDEQFF. The gene calls are TRBV6-1 and TRBJ2-1, with 7 bases matching TRBD1. Germline V CDR1 and CDR2: MNHNS, SASEGT. CDR3 length: 12 residues. With 6 bases clipped from V and 10 bases from J, the junction kept 6 bases outside the gene matches.

The V gene is TRBV12-3 or TRBV12-4, the J gene TRBJ2-5; possible D gene TRBD2, 6 bases. The J call may be faulty, since TRBJ2-7 better matches the DNA end. The CDR3 length is 12 residues. CDR3: CASRTGVLEQYF. The CDR3 nucleotides are TGTGCCAGCAGGACGGGGGTCCTCGAGCAGTACTTC.

This clonotype came up many times. This chain connects TRBV27 to TRBJ2-1; D possibly matches TRBD1 or TRBD2 (6 bases each). This CDR3 has 14 amino acids. Germline CDR1 is MNHEY and CDR2 is SMNVEV (reference sequence). V lost 2 bases, J lost 9 bases, and 14 bases lay in between. The CDR3, as DNA: TGTGCCAGCAGTTTAGGAGGGGGGTCTTTTGAGCAGTTCTTC. It encodes CASSLGGGSFEQFF.

V usage is TRBV5-1 and J usage is TRBJ2-7, with 10 nucleotides matching TRBD2. The J call is uncertain, as TRBJ2-5 better fits the DNA end. Germline CDR1 SGHRS, CDR2 YFSETQ. This CDR3 has 15 amino acids. CDR3 in amino acids: CASSREAGGLKTQYF. The CDR3 DNA is TGCGCCAGCAGCAGAGAAGCGGGGGGGCTAAAGACCCAGTACTTC.

This clonotype was detected only once. This chain joins TRBV6-6 and TRBJ2-1; 7 positions match TRBD1. The last part of the DNA fits TRBJ2-7 better; the J call may be wrong. Germline V gene data show CDR1 as MNHNY and CDR2 as SVGAGI (reference sequence). The CDR3 has 16 residues. The CDR3 bases are TGTGCCAGCAGTTACTCGATTACAGGGGTTACGCGGGAGCAGTACTTC. Translation gives CASSYSITGVTREQYF.

For the CDR3, the DNA is TGTGCCAGCAGCCCCCTGAGTTCATCGAATGAGCAGTTCTTC. Translating it yields CASSPLSSSNEQFF. This chain links TRBV7-3 with TRBJ2-7, with D unclear. The J call may be incorrect, as the DNA end agrees better with TRBJ2-1. Germline V gene sequence: CDR1 SGHTA, CDR2 FQGTGA. The CDR3 is made up of 14 amino acids.

In regard to this clonotype: One end of the junction varies from germline; a read error may be responsible. The J gene is TRBJ2-5, the V gene TRBV7-6; 14 bases line up with TRBD2. The last part of the DNA fits TRBJ2-1 better; the J call may be wrong. Looked up from germline, CDR1 is SGHVS and CDR2 is FNYEAQ. CDR3 length: 15 residues. The CDR3 region has the DNA TGTGCTAGCAGCCAGGGACTAGCGGGGGCGGATGAGCAGTTCTTC. This codes for CASSQGLAGADEQFF.

The chain employs TRBV6-1 and TRBJ2-4; maybe TRBD1 (5 bases). The assigned J gene may be wrong: the sequence end matches TRBJ2-5 better. Germline-derived CDR1 and CDR2 are MNHNS and SASEGT. CDR3 size: 19 residues. In DNA form, the CDR3 reads TGTGCCAGCAGTCACGCGACCCGAGTATGGGGCGGCACATGGGAGACCCAGTACTTC. Translating gives CASSHATRVWGGTWETQYF.